Below, 19 T cell receptor beta chains from the same sample are listed, as sequenced in a study of post-analysis software for immune sequencing data. Whole-study results and caveats: Comparison of patients with controls showed five TRBV segments more frequent in patients, TRBV5-6, TRBV5-1 and TRBV20-1 among them.

These TCRs' antigens remain unknown. Unique molecular identifiers were built into the TCR beta cDNA libraries. TCRdb itself ran the PCR reads through MiXCR, one entry per CDR3 protein. The repertoire has around 200,000 distinct CDR3 sequences, approximately 28% of them found once; the top ten carry around 3.2%. The sequenced sample consisted of blood. The receptor set was obtained from a girl aged 2 to 17 with multiple sclerosis.

The chain is built from TRBV2 and TRBJ1-1; no firm D call. Deletions cut 6 bases from V and 0 bases from J, with 11 bases between. The CDR3 has 14 residues. Germline loops: CDR1 SNHLY, CDR2 FYNNEI. The CDR3 sequence is CASRKDSLNTEAFF. The CDR3 nucleotides are TGTGCCAGCAGGAAAGACTCCCTGAACACTGAAGCTTTCTTT.

This clonotype was found many times. The chain joins TRBV11-2 to TRBJ2-1; D is unclear. Trimming took 0 bases from V and 10 from J, leaving 4 bases between them. This CDR3 contains 11 residues. Germline loops: CDR1 SGHAT, CDR2 FQNNGV. The chain's CDR3 is CASSLDLEQFF. DNA for the CDR3: TGTGCCAGCAGCTTAGATCTAGAGCAGTTCTTC.

This clonotype turned up a few times. The V and J genes are TRBV5-1 and TRBJ2-1, with 7 positions matching TRBD2. The CDR3 is 16 amino acids. Germline V CDR1 and CDR2: SGHRS, YFSETQ. The trim removed 0 bases at V and 2 bases at J, leaving 5 bases unmatched. CDR3 amino acids: CASSLAGGITYNEQFF. The CDR3 nucleotides read TGCGCCAGCAGCTTGGCCGGGGGGATCACCTACAATGAGCAGTTCTTC. The full variable domain, completed using reference TRBV5-1 and TRBJ2-1, is KAGVTQTPRYLIKTRGQQVTLSCSPISGHRSVSWYQQTPGQGLQFLFEYFSETQRNKGNFPGRFSGRQFSNSRSEMNVSTLELGDSALYLCASSLAGGITYNEQFFGPGTRLTVL.

This clonotype has a count of ten or more. The chain has TRBV10-3 and TRBJ1-2; D unresolved. Germline V gene data show CDR1 as ENHRY and CDR2 as SYGVKD. Trimming took off 4 bases at V and 0 bases at J, with 6 bases between the two ends. The CDR3 loop spans 13 amino acids. The CDR3 region has the DNA TGTGCCATCAGTGGGGCAGCTAACTATGGCTACACCTTC. It encodes CAISGAANYGYTF.

The genes are TRBV20-1 and TRBJ1-5; D is uncertain. CDR3 size: 13 residues. Trimming removed 2 bases at V and 4 bases at J, with 9 bases between. CDR1 is DFQATT, CDR2 SNEGSKA, per germline (reference sequence). CDR3 protein: CSARWQVNQPQHF. As DNA, the CDR3 is TGCAGTGCTAGATGGCAGGTAAATCAGCCCCAGCATTTT.

The rearrangement links TRBV11-1 to TRBJ2-2, with 10 bases that match TRBD2. V was clipped by 2 bases and J by 7 bases; unmatched bases: 7. Germline values: CDR1 SGHAT, CDR2 FQDESV (reference sequence). The CDR3 extends over 16 amino acids. Here the CDR3 reads CASSLPSGSSGGELFF. The CDR3 region has the DNA TGTGCCAGCAGCTTACCTAGCGGGAGTAGTGGCGGGGAGCTGTTTTTT. The complete variable domain, with remaining parts taken from reference TRBV11-1 and TRBJ2-2, reads EAEVAQSPRYKITEKSQAVAFWCDPISGHATLYWYRQILGQGPELLVQFQDESVVDDSQLPKDRFSAERLKGVDSTLKIQPAELGDSAMYLCASSLPSGSSGGELFFGEGSRLTVL.

The chain joins TRBV12-3 or TRBV12-4 to TRBJ1-4, with D possibly being TRBD1 (6 bases). The CDR3 extends over 13 amino acids. V was clipped by 3 bases and J by 11 bases, with 13 bases between them. This chain's CDR3 is CASSFRGGGKLFF. In nucleotides, the CDR3 is TGTGCCAGCAGTTTTAGAGGGGGAGGTAAACTGTTTTTT.

A word on this clonotype: A much more abundant neighbour one base away suggests this may be a read error. The V call is TRBV18, the J call TRBJ2-5, with 8 positions matching TRBD2. CDR1 is KGHSH and CDR2 is LQKENI in the germline V gene. CDR3 size: 15 residues. The CDR3 is CAGSLSGAIQETQYF. The DNA of the CDR3 is TGTGCCGGCTCACTTAGCGGGGCAATACAAGAGACCCAGTACTTC.

In this sample, this clonotype turned up many times. The chain combines TRBV5-1 with TRBJ1-1; D is unclear. Trimming left V 0 bases short and J 7 bases short, with 13 bases between. The CDR3 is made up of 14 amino acids. The germline V gene encodes CDR1 SGHRS and CDR2 YFSETQ. CDR3 sequence: CASSLAPWEGEAFF. In DNA, the CDR3 is TGCGCCAGCAGCTTGGCCCCCTGGGAAGGTGAAGCTTTCTTT.

This chain uses TRBV11-1 with TRBJ1-1; D gene ambiguous. The germline gives CDR1 SGHAT, CDR2 FQDESV (reference sequence). The length of the CDR3 is 11 residues. V dropped 3 bases and J dropped 7 bases, with 6 bases sitting between them. The CDR3 DNA sequence: TGTGCCAGCAGCTTCGCGTATGAAGCTTTCTTT. Encoded protein: CASSFAYEAFF.

Comments on this clonotype: An end of the junction differs from the germline gene, which may be a read error. The J gene is TRBJ1-2, the V gene TRBV12-3 or TRBV12-4, with 7 bases identical to TRBD1. This CDR3 spans 14 amino acids. In DNA, the CDR3 is TGTGCCAGCAGCGCAGGGGGTGTTAACTATGACTACACCTTC. Translation gives CASSAGGVNYDYTF.

This clonotype was seen only a few times. This may be a read error, as it is one base from a much larger clone. This sequence joins TRBV20-1 and TRBJ2-1; D is perhaps TRBD2 (6 bases). Germline-derived CDR1 and CDR2 are DFQATT and SNEGSKA (reference sequence). The CDR3 spans 13 residues. The V end lost 5 bases, the J end lost 10 bases, and 18 bases lay between the germline ends. The CDR3 bases are TGCAGTGCTGGAGGGACTCGTTTAGCGGAGCAGTTCTTC. Translation: CSAGGTRLAEQFF.

The sample holds many counts of this clonotype. The chain couples TRBV20-1 to TRBJ2-5; the D gene is possibly TRBD1 (5 bases). The CDR3 extends over 12 amino acids. Trimming took 3 bases from V and 5 from J, leaving 10 bases between them. Germline V gene lookup returns CDR1 DFQATT and CDR2 SNEGSKA (reference sequence). CDR3 sequence (DNA): TGCAGTGCTAGCCAGGGCCGCGAGACCCAGTACTTC. It is translated as CSASQGRETQYF.

This clonotype was seen more than once but under ten times. V and J are TRBV12-3 or TRBV12-4 and TRBJ1-1; D unclear. The CDR3 has 12 amino acids. Trimming took off 3 bases at V and 6 bases at J, with 8 bases between the two ends. CDR3 sequence (DNA): TGTGCCAGCAGTTTGGTTGAAGCTGAAGCTTTCTTT. Its translation is CASSLVEAEAFF.

V is TRBV12-3 or TRBV12-4 and J is TRBJ1-6; no clear D gene. V was clipped by 6 bases and J by 6 bases, with 12 bases between them. This CDR3 spans 14 amino acids. CDR3 nucleotides: TGTGCCAGCAGGCTAAGAGGCGGTAATTCACCCCTCCACTTT. It yields the protein CASRLRGGNSPLHF.

A few counts support this clonotype. The chain is built from TRBV20-1 and TRBJ1-5, with D unresolved. The germline CDR1 and CDR2 sequences are DFQATT and SNEGSKA (reference sequence). V lost 6 bases and J 6 bases, leaving 21 bases between the germline ends. The length of the CDR3 is 15 residues. The CDR3 DNA follows: TGCAGTGCCCCCACCGAGCTGCTCGAGGGTCAGCCCCAGCATTTT. Translated, it gives CSAPTELLEGQPQHF.

The table lists this clonotype with a few counts. The junction and the germline gene differ at one end; a read error may be behind it. V gene TRBV5-1 combines with J gene TRBJ2-1; D ambiguous. This CDR3 spans 14 amino acids. The germline V gene encodes CDR1 SGHRS and CDR2 YFSETQ. This CDR3 reads CASSLGHSDNERFF. CDR3 DNA: TGCGCTAGCAGCTTGGGTCACAGTGACAATGAGCGGTTCTTC.

A few counts support this clonotype. The chain combines TRBV6-5 with TRBJ1-4; tentative D call: TRBD1 (5 bases). The CDR3 contains 17 residues. V was cut by 1 base and J by 4 bases, with 16 bases left in between. CDR1 is MNHEY and CDR2 is SVGAGI in the germline V gene. The CDR3 loop is CASSYWVGGRDNEKLFF. CDR3 bases: TGTGCCAGCAGTTACTGGGTCGGGGGGAGGGATAATGAAAAACTGTTTTTT.

As to this clonotype: A much larger clone differs by one base, so this may be a read error. V and J are TRBV6-5 and TRBJ1-2; TRBD1 agrees at 7 bases. Trimming took 2 bases from V and 7 from J; bases not matched to a gene: 4. The germline V gene has CDR1 MNHEY and CDR2 SVGAGI. CDR3 length: 13 residues. CDR3 DNA sequence: TGTGCCAGCAGTTACGACAGGGCCTGTGGCTACACCTTC. Amino acid sequence: CASSYDRACGYTF.